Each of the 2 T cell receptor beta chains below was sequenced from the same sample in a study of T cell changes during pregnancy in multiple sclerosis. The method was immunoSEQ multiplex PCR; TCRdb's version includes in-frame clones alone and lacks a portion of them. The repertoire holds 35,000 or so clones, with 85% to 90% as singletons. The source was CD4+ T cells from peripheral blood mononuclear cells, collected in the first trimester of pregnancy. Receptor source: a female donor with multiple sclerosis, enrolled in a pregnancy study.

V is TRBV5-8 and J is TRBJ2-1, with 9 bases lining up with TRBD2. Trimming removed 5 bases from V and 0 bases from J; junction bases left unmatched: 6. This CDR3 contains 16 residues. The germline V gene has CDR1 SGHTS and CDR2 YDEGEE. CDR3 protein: CASSYSGSASYNEQFF. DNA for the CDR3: TGTGCCAGCAGTTATAGCGGGAGCGCCTCCTACAATGAGCAGTTCTTC.

DNA for the CDR3: TGTGCCAGCAGCCGGGATCTGAACACTGAAGCTTTCTTT. Protein sequence: CASSRDLNTEAFF. This rearrangement joins TRBV5-6 to TRBJ1-1; D is unclear. Germline V lookup: CDR1 SGHDT, CDR2 YYEEEE. Trimming shortened V by 4 bases and J by 0 bases, and 7 bases separated the two germline ends. The CDR3 is 13 residues long.